Listed below are T cell receptor beta chains from one sample, sequenced in a study of blood T cell repertoires in COVID-19. Profiled with immunoSEQ multiplex PCR; TCRdb holds only in-frame clones, not every one. The sample shows around 250,000 clones, over 75% of them seen only once. Sequencing was done on a sample of PBMCs or T cells enriched from blood (not recorded which). These receptors were taken from a woman in her 50s with acute COVID-19. CDR3s include the opening cysteine and the closing phenylalanine or tryptophan. A D gene is named only where the DNA matches it firmly. Clone size is stated in some rows and not others, as once, few, many or a class when expanded.

TRBJ1-2 | NA | TRBV21-1 | 14 | NA | CASSKVRGNYGYTF | TGTGCCAGCAGCAAAGTGCGGGGAAACTATGGCTACACCTTC
TRBJ2-7 | NA | TRBV4-1 | 17 | NA | CASSQDLEGGKVYEQYF | TGCGCCAGCAGCCAAGATCTCGAGGGGGGGAAGGTCTACGAGCAGTACTTC
TRBJ2-1 | NA | TRBV18 | 13 | NA | CASSQGSNNEQFF | TGTGCCAGCTCACAGGGGTCCAACAATGAGCAGTTCTTC
TRBJ2-3 | NA | TRBV18 | 16 | NA | CASSPGLGASTDTQYF | TGTGCCAGCTCACCGGGGCTAGGGGCCAGCACAGATACGCAGTATTTT
TRBJ2-5 | NA | TRBV29-1 | 13 | NA | CSVDYRVGETQYF | TGCAGCGTTGATTACAGGGTAGGAGAGACCCAGTACTTC
TRBJ1-1 | NA | TRBV18 | 14 | TRBD1 | CASSPRDRGYEAFF | TGTGCCAGCTCACCACGGGACAGGGGGTATGAAGCTTTCTTT
TRBJ2-5 | NA | TRBV6-5 | 16 | NA | CASSYVRQVSEETQYF | TGTGCCAGCAGTTACGTCCGACAGGTCAGTGAAGAGACCCAGTACTTC
TRBJ2-1 | NA | TRBV10-3 | 15 | NA | CAISPGASWDNEQFF | TGTGCCATCAGCCCGGGCGCTAGCTGGGACAATGAGCAGTTCTTC
TRBJ1-2 | once | TRBV11-3 | 13 | NA | CASSSGVDYGYTF | TGTGCCAGCAGCTCCGGGGTAGACTATGGCTACACCTTC
TRBJ1-1 | NA | TRBV9 | 15 | NA | CASSVGGVMNTEAFF | TGTGCCAGCAGCGTAGGAGGAGTTATGAACACTGAAGCTTTCTTT
TRBJ1-2 | NA | TRBV30 | 14 | NA | CAWSVLGQKYGYTF | TGTGCCTGGAGTGTACTAGGGCAGAAATATGGCTACACCTTC
TRBJ1-2 | NA | TRBV29-1 | 12 | NA | CSVESHREGYTF | TGCAGCGTTGAAAGTCACAGGGAAGGCTACACCTTC
TRBJ2-7 | NA | TRBV29-1 | 11 | NA | CSVRVSYEQYF | TGCAGCGTCAGGGTGAGCTACGAGCAGTACTTC